A selection of T cell receptor beta chains follows, all from one sample in a study of cytomegalovirus exposure and HLA in healthy donors. Assay used: immunoSEQ multiplex PCR; TCRdb lists only in-frame clones, some missing. Seen here are approximately 150,000 clones, about three quarters observed once, and the top ten hold about 1.7%. The sequenced material came from PBMCs. The source of these receptors is a female donor in good health and CMV-seronegative. Each CDR3 is given with its conserved first and last residue. Fields, in order: clone size, D gene, V gene, J gene, CDR3 DNA, CDR3 protein. A D gene is named only where the DNA matches it firmly. A row's size may be missing; if present it is once, few, many or a size class.

few	.	TRBV2	TRBJ1-3	TGTGCAGAAATCAGCACGGGGAGCTCTGGAAACACCATATATTTT	CAEISTGSSGNTIYF
.	TRBD2	TRBV6-1	TRBJ2-1	TGTGCCAGCTGGACGGGAGGGCCGAATGAGCAGTTCTTC	CASWTGGPNEQFF
.	TRBD2	TRBV7-9	TRBJ2-7	TGTGCCAGCAGCCCTGTGTCACTAGCGGGACACGAGCAGTACTTC	CASSPVSLAGHEQYF
.	TRBD2	TRBV4-2	TRBJ2-4	TGTGCCAGCAGCCAAGACGTGACTAGCGGACGAGCCAAAAACATTCAGTACTTC	CASSQDVTSGRAKNIQYF
.	TRBD1	TRBV7-2	TRBJ1-1	TGTGCCAGCAGCGAGGGACAGCTCCTTCCGAACACTGAAGCTTTCTTT	CASSEGQLLPNTEAFF
.	.	TRBV6-6	TRBJ2-1	TGTGCCAGGAGCTATGGGGCCTTCAATGAGCAGTTCTTC	CARSYGAFNEQFF
.	TRBD2	TRBV5-4	TRBJ2-1	TGTGCCAGCAGCTTGGATGCGGCGGGAGCCCACAATGAGCAGTTCTTC	CASSLDAAGAHNEQFF
.	.	TRBV19	TRBJ2-5	TGTGCCAGTAGTATACAGGGGGGTCGAGGCGAGACCCAGTACTTC	CASSIQGGRGETQYF
.	.	TRBV5-1	TRBJ2-2	TGCGCCAGCAGCCCCCCGGACTCTCGGCCCGGGGAGCTGTTTTTT	CASSPPDSRPGELFF
.	TRBD2	TRBV19	TRBJ2-7	TGTGCCAGTAGTATTATGAGCGGGAGCACCTACGAGCAGTACTTC	CASSIMSGSTYEQYF
.	TRBD1	TRBV5-6	TRBJ1-2	TGTGCCAGCAGCCTGGACAGGGCGGGTGGCTACACCTTC	CASSLDRAGGYTF
.	TRBD1	TRBV13	TRBJ1-2	TGTGCCAGCAGCTTTAGGATGTCTCACACAGGGGGCGCCCGAATGTATGGCTACACCTTC	CASSFRMSHTGGARMYGYTF
.	TRBD2	TRBV18	TRBJ2-1	TGTGCCAGCTCACCACCTTTAGCGGGGGGGTACAATGAGCAGTTCTTC	CASSPPLAGGYNEQFF
few	TRBD2	TRBV6-1	TRBJ2-7	TGTGCCAGCAGTGCGACTAGCGAGAGCTCCTACGAGCAGTACTTC	CASSATSESSYEQYF
.	.	TRBV27	TRBJ2-7	TGTGCCAGCAGTTTTCTAGGGAGTCCCTACGAGCAGTACTTC	CASSFLGSPYEQYF
.	.	TRBV2	TRBJ1-5	TGTGCCAGCAGTTTTGGGCAGGGCAATCAGCCCCAGCATTTT	CASSFGQGNQPQHF
.	TRBD2	TRBV7-8	TRBJ2-1	TGTGCCAGCAGCTTAACGGGACTAACTTACAATGAGCAGTTCTTC	CASSLTGLTYNEQFF
few	TRBD1	TRBV27	TRBJ2-1	TGTGCCAGCAGCTCCTCAGCCTTCCCGGGACAGGATTACAATGAGCAGTTCTTC	CASSSSAFPGQDYNEQFF
.	.	TRBV7-9	TRBJ1-2	TGTGCCAGCAGCTTACCGGGAATGGTCTCTAACTATGGCTACACCTTC	CASSLPGMVSNYGYTF
.	TRBD1	TRBV5-1	TRBJ2-5	TGCGCCAGCAGCTTGGGGGACAGGGGAGGTGGGACCCAGTACTTC	CASSLGDRGGGTQYF
.	.	TRBV12-5	TRBJ1-5	TGTGCTAGTGGTTTGGTAATGGATGACAAGAAAAATAGCAATCAGCCCCAGCATTTT	CASGLVMDDKKNSNQPQHF
.	TRBD2	TRBV4-1	TRBJ2-5	TGCGCCAGCAGCCAAGAACGGGAGGTCCAAGAGACCCAGTACTTC	CASSQEREVQETQYF
.	.	TRBV20-1	TRBJ2-3	TGCCGAGAGGGAAGCACAGATACGCAGTATTTT	CREGSTDTQYF
.	TRBD1	TRBV10-1	TRBJ1-3	TGCGCCAGCCGAGCAGGGGGAGCTGGAAACACCATATATTTT	CASRAGGAGNTIYF
.	.	TRBV27	TRBJ2-6	TGTGCCAGCAGTTTATCAGCCCCCCAGGGAAGAGGGGGTTCTGGGGCCAACGTCCTGACTTTC	CASSLSAPQGRGGSGANVLTF
.	TRBD1	TRBV7-3	TRBJ1-2	TGTGCCAGCAGCCCCACAGGGGATGAGGGCTACACCTTC	CASSPTGDEGYTF
.	.	TRBV11-3	TRBJ2-3	TGTGCCAGCAGCTCCGGGGGACCCCCTTGGGATACGCAGTATTTT	CASSSGGPPWDTQYF
.	.	TRBV21-1	TRBJ1-3	TGTGCCAGCAGCAAATTAGGGGAAGGAAGCTCTGGAAACACCATATATTTT	CASSKLGEGSSGNTIYF
once	.	TRBV10-3	TRBJ2-2	TGTGCCATCGGTTCTAGTTCCGTAACCGGGGAGCTGTTTTTT	CAIGSSSVTGELFF
.	TRBD1	TRBV5-8	TRBJ2-3	TGTGCCAGCAGCCGAGGACAGGGAATGAACCTGGGTACGCAGTATTTT	CASSRGQGMNLGTQYF
once	.	TRBV10-2	TRBJ1-4	TGCGCCAGCAGTGACCCGACAGCATCCCCCTGGGAAAAACTGTTTTTT	CASSDPTASPWEKLFF
.	.	TRBV2	TRBJ2-7	TGTGCCAGCAGGGGGAAGGGCGGGATCTACGAGCAGTACTTC	CASRGKGGIYEQYF
.	.	TRBV14	TRBJ1-2	TGTGCCAGCAGCCAAGATCATCCGGTGTATGGCTACACCTTC	CASSQDHPVYGYTF
.	.	TRBV28	TRBJ2-1	TGTGCCAGCAGTCCCAACCATTCCGGGTCCCGGAGGTCGCATGAGCAGTTCTTC	CASSPNHSGSRRSHEQFF
.	.	TRBV29-1	TRBJ2-3	TGCAGCGTTGAAGCCCCTTGGCTAGCTAAACCCCAAGATACGCAGTATTTT	CSVEAPWLAKPQDTQYF
.	TRBD1	TRBV19	TRBJ1-2	TGTGCCAGTAGTAGGTCCGGGACAGGGGGCTATGGCTACACCTTC	CASSRSGTGGYGYTF
.	.	TRBV27	TRBJ1-1	TGTGCCAGCAGCCAGATCACAGGGAGGGGACCCTACACTGAAGCTTTCTTT	CASSQITGRGPYTEAFF
.	TRBD1	TRBV5-6	TRBJ2-2	TGTGCCAGCAGCTGGGACAGGGCGACCGGGGAGCTGTTTTTT	CASSWDRATGELFF
.	TRBD1	TRBV7-9	TRBJ2-1	TGTGCCAGCAGCTTAGAATTAAGTGCATTGGGACAGGACTACAATGAGCAGTTCTTC	CASSLELSALGQDYNEQFF
few	.	TRBV6-1	TRBJ1-4	TGTGCCAGCAGTGCAGGACAGTTGGAAAAACTGTTTTTT	CASSAGQLEKLFF
.	TRBD1	TRBV15	TRBJ1-5	TGTGCCACCGCCGGGGACAGGGGAGGACAGCCCCAGCATTTT	CATAGDRGGQPQHF
.	.	TRBV11-3	TRBJ1-3	TGTGCCAGCAGCTTAGGGGCAGAATATGGAAACACCATATATTTT	CASSLGAEYGNTIYF
.	TRBD2	TRBV7-2	TRBJ2-5	TGTGCCAGCAGCTTTGGGACTATGGAGACCCAGTACTTC	CASSFGTMETQYF
.	TRBD2	TRBV30	TRBJ2-7	TGTGCCTGGACCCTGGGGCGGGGGAGACAGACCACCTACGAGCAGTACTTC	CAWTLGRGRQTTYEQYF
.	.	TRBV2	TRBJ1-5	TGTGCCAGCAGTAAGGACAGTGGTCTCAATCAGCCCCAGCATTTT	CASSKDSGLNQPQHF